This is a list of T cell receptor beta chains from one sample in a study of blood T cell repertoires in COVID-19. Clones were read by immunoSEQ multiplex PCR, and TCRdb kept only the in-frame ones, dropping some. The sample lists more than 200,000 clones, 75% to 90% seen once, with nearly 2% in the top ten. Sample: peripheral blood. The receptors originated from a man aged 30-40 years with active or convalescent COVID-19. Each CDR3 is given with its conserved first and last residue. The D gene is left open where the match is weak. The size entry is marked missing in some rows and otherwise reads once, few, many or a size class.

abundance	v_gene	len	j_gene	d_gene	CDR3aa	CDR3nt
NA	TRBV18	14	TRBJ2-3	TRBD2	CASSPGLATDTQYF	TGTGCCAGCTCCCCGGGACTAGCGACAGATACGCAGTATTTT
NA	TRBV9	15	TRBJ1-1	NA	CASSPLWGENTEAFF	TGTGCCAGCAGCCCTCTGTGGGGGGAGAACACTGAAGCTTTCTTT
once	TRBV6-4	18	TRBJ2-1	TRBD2	CARRRGLAGANAYNEQFF	TGTGCCAGGCGACGCGGACTAGCGGGGGCCAACGCCTACAATGAGCAGTTCTTC
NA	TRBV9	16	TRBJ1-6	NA	CASSVDTLPANSPLHF	TGTGCCAGCAGCGTTGACACTCTCCCGGCCAATTCACCCCTCCACTTT
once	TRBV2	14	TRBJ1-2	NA	CASSRGGAGSGYTF	TGTGCCAGCAGCCGCGGGGGTGCGGGATCTGGCTACACCTTC
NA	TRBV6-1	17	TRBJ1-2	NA	CASSEAQVTGIQRGYTF	TGTGCCAGCAGTGAAGCCCAAGTTACAGGAATTCAGCGAGGCTACACCTTC
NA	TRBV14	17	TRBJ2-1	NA	CASSQVRGGGPNNEQFF	TGTGCCAGCAGCCAAGTTCGGGGTGGAGGGCCGAACAATGAGCAGTTCTTC
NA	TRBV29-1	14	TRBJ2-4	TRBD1	CSVTGGLPKNIQYF	TGCAGCGTAACAGGGGGCCTACCCAAAAACATTCAGTACTTC
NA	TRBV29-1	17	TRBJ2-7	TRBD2	CSVEDRGGLTSGYEQYF	TGCAGCGTTGAAGATCGTGGGGGACTGACTAGCGGCTACGAGCAGTACTTC
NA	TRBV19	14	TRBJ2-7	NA	CASSTLASSYEQYF	TGTGCCAGTAGTACCCTGGCTAGCTCCTACGAGCAGTACTTC
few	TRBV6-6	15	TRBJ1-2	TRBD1	CASSYSNQGALGYTF	TGTGCCAGCAGTTACTCGAATCAGGGGGCGCTTGGCTACACCTTC
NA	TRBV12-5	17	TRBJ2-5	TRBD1	CASGLVPGQGARETQYF	TGTGCTAGTGGTTTGGTGCCGGGACAGGGGGCTCGAGAGACCCAGTACTTC
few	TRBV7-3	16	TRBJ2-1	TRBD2	CASSLSLAGGYNEQFF	TGTGCCAGCAGCTTAAGTCTAGCGGGGGGTTACAATGAGCAGTTCTTC
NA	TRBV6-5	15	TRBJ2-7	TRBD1	CASGSSGTGAHEQYF	TGTGCCAGCGGATCTTCCGGGACAGGGGCTCACGAGCAGTACTTC
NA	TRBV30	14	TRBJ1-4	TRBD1	CAWATGAPNEKLFF	TGTGCCTGGGCAACAGGGGCACCCAATGAAAAACTGTTTTTT
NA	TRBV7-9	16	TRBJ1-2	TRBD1	CASSSDRDSRSYGYTF	TGTGCCAGCAGCTCCGACCGGGACAGCAGAAGTTATGGCTACACCTTC
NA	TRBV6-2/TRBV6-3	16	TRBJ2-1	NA	CASSYSRRASNNEQFF	TGTGCCAGCAGTTACTCGCGCCGCGCTAGCAACAATGAGCAGTTCTTC
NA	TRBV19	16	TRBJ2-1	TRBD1	CASSIGVTGTDNEQFF	TGTGCCAGTAGTATAGGGGTTACCGGGACAGATAATGAGCAGTTCTTC
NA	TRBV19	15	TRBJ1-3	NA	CASSIHRASGNTIYF	TGTGCCAGTAGTATTCACAGAGCCTCTGGAAACACCATATATTTT
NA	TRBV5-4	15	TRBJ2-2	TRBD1	CASSPTGGFTGELFF	TGTGCCAGCAGCCCGACAGGGGGTTTCACCGGGGAGCTGTTTTTT
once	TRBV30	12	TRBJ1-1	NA	CAWSVPGPEAFF	TGTGCCTGGAGTGTACCTGGCCCAGAAGCTTTCTTT
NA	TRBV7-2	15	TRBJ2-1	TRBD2	CASSSSGGANNEQFF	TGTGCCAGCAGCTCTAGCGGGGGGGCTAACAATGAGCAGTTCTTC
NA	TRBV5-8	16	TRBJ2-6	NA	CASSLNLGPGANVLTF	TGTGCCAGCAGCTTGAATCTTGGGCCTGGGGCCAACGTCCTGACTTTC
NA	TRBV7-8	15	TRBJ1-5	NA	CASSLALGGHQPQHF	TGTGCCAGCAGCTTAGCGTTGGGGGGTCATCAGCCCCAGCATTTT
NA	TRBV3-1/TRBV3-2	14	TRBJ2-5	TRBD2	CARGTSGVQETQYF	TGTGCCAGGGGGACTAGCGGGGTTCAAGAGACCCAGTACTTC
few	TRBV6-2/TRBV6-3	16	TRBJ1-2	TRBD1	CASSPGTGYTVYGYTF	TGTGCCAGCAGCCCCGGGACAGGGTATACAGTCTATGGCTACACCTTC
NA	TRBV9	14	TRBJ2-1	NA	CASSGTNLRNEQFF	TGTGCCAGCAGCGGAACTAACCTGAGAAATGAGCAGTTCTTC
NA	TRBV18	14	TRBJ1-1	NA	CASSDGTMNTEAFF	TGTGCCAGCTCAGACGGGACTATGAACACTGAAGCTTTCTTT
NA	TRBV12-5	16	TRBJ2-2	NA	CASALDSHGDTGELFF	TGTGCTAGTGCCCTGGACTCTCACGGCGACACCGGGGAGCTGTTTTTT
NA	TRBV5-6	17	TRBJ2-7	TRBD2	CASSRAPKSGGAYEQYF	TGTGCCAGCAGCCGAGCGCCTAAAAGCGGGGGTGCCTACGAGCAGTACTTC
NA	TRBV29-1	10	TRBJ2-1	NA	CSVRDNEQFF	TGCAGCGTGCGTGACAATGAGCAGTTCTTC
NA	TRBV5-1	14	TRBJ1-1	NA	CASSLGPQVTEAFF	TGCGCCAGCAGCTTGGGACCACAGGTAACTGAAGCTTTCTTT
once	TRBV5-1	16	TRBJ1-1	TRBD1	CASSLAGTGLNTEAFF	TGCGCCAGCAGCTTGGCCGGGACAGGGTTGAACACTGAAGCTTTCTTT
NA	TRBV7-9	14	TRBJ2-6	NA	CASSLPPGANVLTF	TGTGCCAGCAGCCTTCCCCCTGGGGCCAACGTCCTGACTTTC
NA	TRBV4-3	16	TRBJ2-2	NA	CASSQRRDFNTGELFF	TGCGCCAGCAGCCAACGACGGGACTTCAACACCGGGGAGCTGTTTTTT
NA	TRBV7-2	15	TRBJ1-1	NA	CASSSNRDGNPEAFF	TGTGCCAGCAGCTCCAACAGGGATGGGAATCCTGAAGCTTTCTTT
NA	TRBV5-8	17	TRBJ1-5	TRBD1	CASSFGQGGWSNQPQHF	TGTGCCAGCAGCTTCGGACAGGGTGGCTGGAGCAATCAGCCCCAGCATTTT
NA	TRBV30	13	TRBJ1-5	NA	CAWSVTSGQPQHF	TGTGCCTGGAGTGTCACCAGCGGACAGCCCCAGCATTTT
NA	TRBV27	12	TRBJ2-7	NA	CASSLDGWEQYF	TGTGCCAGCAGTTTAGACGGGTGGGAGCAGTACTTC
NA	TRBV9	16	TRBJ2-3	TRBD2	CASSGGTSGGTDTQYF	TGTGCCAGCAGCGGGGGGACTAGCGGCGGCACAGATACGCAGTATTTT
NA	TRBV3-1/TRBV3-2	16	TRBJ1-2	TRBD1	CASSQVPTTGNYGYTF	TGTGCCAGCAGCCAAGTCCCAACGACAGGGAACTATGGCTACACCTTC
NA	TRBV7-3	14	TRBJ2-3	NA	CASSLQGFTDTQYF	TGTGCCAGCAGCCTACAGGGCTTCACAGATACGCAGTATTTT
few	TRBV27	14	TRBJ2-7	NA	CASSDVWSSDEQYF	TGTGCCAGCAGTGATGTGTGGTCATCGGACGAGCAGTACTTC
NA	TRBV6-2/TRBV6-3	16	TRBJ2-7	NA	CASSYSVRQAVYEQYF	TGTGCCAGCAGTTACTCGGTAAGACAGGCGGTCTACGAGCAGTACTTC
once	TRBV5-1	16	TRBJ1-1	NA	CASSRLGTIQNTEAFF	TGCGCCAGCAGCCGCCTTGGGACAATACAGAACACTGAAGCTTTCTTT
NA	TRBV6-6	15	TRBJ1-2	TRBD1	CASSYSEPGGSGYTF	TGTGCCAGCAGTTACTCGGAGCCAGGGGGCTCTGGCTACACCTTC
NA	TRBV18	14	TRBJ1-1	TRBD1	CASSPTTQGAEAFF	TGTGCCAGCTCACCTACCACACAGGGGGCTGAAGCTTTCTTT
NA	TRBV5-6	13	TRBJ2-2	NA	CASSLSFSGELFF	TGTGCCAGCAGCTTGTCCTTTTCCGGGGAGCTGTTTTTT
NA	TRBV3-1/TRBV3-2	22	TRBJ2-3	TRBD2	CASSQDWRLLAGGQTSADTQYF	TGTGCCAGCAGCCAAGATTGGCGACTCCTAGCGGGGGGCCAAACTAGTGCAGATACGCAGTATTTT
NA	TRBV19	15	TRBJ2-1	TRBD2	CASSPAGFSYNEQFF	TGTGCCAGTAGCCCAGCGGGGTTCTCCTACAATGAGCAGTTCTTC
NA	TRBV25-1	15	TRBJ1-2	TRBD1	CASRDTGGIGYGYTF	TGTGCCAGCAGGGACACAGGGGGCATCGGCTATGGCTACACCTTC
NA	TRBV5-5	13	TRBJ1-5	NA	CASSFDFEQPQHF	TGTGCCAGCAGTTTCGACTTCGAACAGCCCCAGCATTTT
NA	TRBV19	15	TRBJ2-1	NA	CASSISSGGGNEQFF	TGTGCCAGTAGTATCTCGTCGGGGGGCGGTAATGAGCAGTTCTTC
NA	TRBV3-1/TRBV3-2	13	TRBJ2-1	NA	CASSPDYVNEQFF	TGTGCCAGCAGCCCGGACTACGTCAATGAGCAGTTCTTC
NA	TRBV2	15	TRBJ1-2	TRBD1	CASSRGQGIGYGYTF	TGTGCCAGCAGTCGGGGACAGGGGATCGGCTATGGCTACACCTTC
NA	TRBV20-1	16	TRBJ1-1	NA	CSASQILGRGSTEAFF	TGCAGTGCTAGTCAGATCTTGGGCAGGGGAAGTACTGAAGCTTTCTTT
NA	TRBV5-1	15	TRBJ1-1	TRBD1	CASSLGGTGGTEAFF	TGCGCCAGCAGCTTGGGCGGGACAGGAGGCACTGAAGCTTTCTTT